This T cell receptor (beta chain) was recovered during a study of cytomegalovirus exposure and HLA in healthy donors. Study in general: The roughly 120 million unique TCR beta sequences, from roughly 170 million T cells, were found by an earlier analysis.

Vbeta (60) and Jbeta (13) primers were used in the PCR. The repertoire was sequenced with immunoSEQ multiplex PCR; TCRdb's copy has only in-frame clones and lacks some. The table includes around 150,000 clones, over 75% detected once. This clone was observed a single time. This TCR was recovered from a man aged 25 to 45 in good health. The source material was PBMCs.

In DNA, the CDR3 is TGTGCCAGTAGTATAGGGGAGTATAGCAATCAGCCCCAGCATTTT. It encodes CASSIGEYSNQPQHF. J is TRBJ1-5 and V is TRBV19; no clear D. The germline V gene has CDR1 LNHDA and CDR2 SQIVND (reference sequence). The CDR3 sequence is 15 residues long. The V gene lost 1 base and the J gene lost 0 bases, with 7 bases spanning the gap.